These 26 T cell receptor beta chains came from one sample sequenced in a study of chemoradiotherapy in HPV16-positive cancers. Method: immunoSEQ multiplex PCR; TCRdb's copy keeps in-frame clones and lacks some. The profile shows around 2,500 clones, 85% to 90% of them singletons. Specimen: tumor tissue, collected from a patient who underwent chemoradiotherapy. These receptors were taken from a human donor with HPV-associated anogenital cancer.

The chain couples TRBV13 to TRBJ2-6; possibly TRBD1 or TRBD2 for D (5 bases each). Per germline, CDR1 PRHDT and CDR2 FYEKMQ (reference sequence). This CDR3 region has 14 residues. V gave up 3 bases and J gave up 2 bases, with 5 bases separating them. The CDR3, as DNA: TGTGCCAGCAGCTTGGGGGCTGGGGCCAACGTCCTGACTTTC. As protein: CASSLGAGANVLTF.

V and J are TRBV4-2 and TRBJ1-5; D unclear. The CDR3 runs 17 residues. Germline CDR1 is LGHNA and CDR2 is YNFKEQ. With 0 bases removed from V and 5 bases from J, the gap between germline ends came to 17 bases. Here the CDR3 reads CASSQDRAGRSHQPQHF. CDR3 coding DNA: TGTGCCAGCAGCCAAGATCGGGCAGGCCGGTCTCATCAGCCCCAGCATTTT.

The chain couples TRBV5-8 to TRBJ1-5, with TRBD1 identical over 7 bases. The CDR3 sequence is 13 residues long. V shed 4 bases and J 3 bases; nucleotides not matched to a gene: 1. Germline CDR1 SGHTS, CDR2 YDEGEE. The CDR3 loop is CASSRGLNQPQHF. CDR3 DNA sequence: TGTGCCAGCAGCAGGGGGCTCAATCAGCCCCAGCATTTT.

The chain carries TRBV14 and TRBJ2-7; TRBD1 agrees at 9 bases. The CDR3 extends over 13 amino acids. V lost 6 bases to trimming and J lost 6 bases; unmatched junction nucleotides: 6. Germline V gene sequence: CDR1 SGHDN, CDR2 FVKESK. CDR3 in amino acids: CASRRDRGGEQYF. CDR3 coding DNA: TGTGCCAGCAGACGCGACAGGGGGGGCGAGCAGTACTTC.

This sequence joins TRBV5-5 and TRBJ2-2; 9 bases agree with TRBD1. V trimming: 4 bases; J trimming: 5 bases; junction bases outside the gene matches: 6. The CDR3 extends over 15 amino acids. CDR1 is SGHKS and CDR2 is YYEKEE in the germline V gene (reference sequence). The CDR3 region has the DNA TGTGCCAGCAGCCGAACAGGGGGCGGGACCGGGGAGCTGTTTTTT. Amino acid sequence: CASSRTGGGTGELFF.

The gene calls are TRBV19 and TRBJ2-1; TRBD2 agrees at 8 bases. CDR3 length: 19 amino acids. Germline loops: CDR1 LNHDA, CDR2 SQIVND (reference sequence). The trim removed 1 base at V and 5 bases at J, leaving 16 bases unmatched. The CDR3 DNA reads as TGTGCCAGTAGTATAGTCTTAAAGCGGGGGCCCTCCCTTGACAATGAGCAGTTCTTC. Translating gives CASSIVLKRGPSLDNEQFF.

The count of this clone is one. The rearrangement links TRBV28 to TRBJ1-1; D might be TRBD1 (5 bases). The CDR3 totals 15 residues. The V gene's germline CDR1 is MDHEN and CDR2 SYDVKM. Deletions cut 2 bases from V and 5 bases from J, with 15 bases between. The CDR3 DNA reads as TGTGCCAGCAGTTTAAACCAGGCCGGGGGAACTGAAGCTTTCTTT. This sequence encodes CASSLNQAGGTEAFF.

The CDR3 loop reads CASSWAGGNGYTF. The CDR3 nucleotides read TGTGCCAGCAGTTGGGCAGGGGGGAATGGCTACACCTTC. The chain has TRBV6-6 and TRBJ1-2; 7 bases are a match to TRBD1. The CDR3 covers 13 residues. Germline CDR1 is MNHNY and CDR2 is SVGAGI (reference sequence). V dropped 4 bases and J dropped 6; count of bases not matched to a gene: 5.

J is TRBJ1-2 and V is TRBV30; TRBD1 matches 7 bases. In germline, CDR1 is GTSNPN, CDR2 SVGIG (reference sequence). After removal of 3 bases from V and 8 bases from J, the junction contained 12 bases not matched to a gene. This CDR3 comprises 14 residues. In DNA, the CDR3 is TGTGCCTGGAGCGGGACCAGGGGGGGGAGCGGCTACACCTTC. The encoded protein is CAWSGTRGGSGYTF.

The chain couples TRBV7-2 to TRBJ2-3; the match to TRBD2 covers 10 bases. Losses at the gene ends were 2 bases for V and 2 bases for J; bases not matched to a gene: 4. This CDR3 spans 16 amino acids. CDR1 and CDR2 from the germline V gene are SGHTA and FQGNSA. The CDR3 coding sequence is TGTGCCAGCAGCTTATTTAGCGGGGGGTACACAGATACGCAGTATTTT. Protein sequence: CASSLFSGGYTDTQYF. Full variable domain (remainder filled in from reference TRBV7-2 and TRBJ2-3): GAGVSQSPSNKVTEKGKDVELRCDPISGHTALYWYRQSLGQGLEFLIYFQGNSAPDKSGLPSDRFSAERTGGSVSTLTIQRTQQEDSAVYLCASSLFSGGYTDTQYFGPGTRLTVL.

The chain is built from TRBV20-1 and TRBJ2-1; perhaps TRBD1 as D (6 bases). This CDR3 contains 10 residues. Per the germline V gene, CDR1 is DFQATT and CDR2 is SNEGSKA (reference sequence). Trimming took 7 bases from V and 7 from J, leaving 8 bases between them. CDR3 amino acids: CSVTGNEQFF. Here the CDR3 DNA reads TGCAGTGTGACAGGAAATGAGCAGTTCTTC.

V gene TRBV5-6 combines with J gene TRBJ2-3, with D possibly being TRBD2 (6 bases). The germline V gene has CDR1 SGHDT and CDR2 YYEEEE. Trimming stripped 0 bases from V and 1 base from J, with 12 bases between. CDR3 length: 16 amino acids. The CDR3 reads CASSLASVFGTDTQYF. The CDR3 DNA reads as TGTGCCAGCAGCTTGGCTAGCGTGTTTGGCACAGATACGCAGTATTTT.

With regard to this clone: Other DNA sequences of this sample code for an identical CDR3. The rearrangement uses TRBV11-2 and TRBJ2-3; unclear D gene. Germline V CDR1 and CDR2: SGHAT, FQNNGV. V gave up 1 base and J gave up 6 bases, with 5 bases separating them. The CDR3 length is 12 residues. The CDR3: CASSLGSDTQYF. DNA for the CDR3: TGTGCCAGCAGCTTAGGCTCCGATACGCAGTATTTT.

This clone was seen only once. The chain carries TRBV15 and TRBJ1-6, with D possibly TRBD1 on 5 matching bases. Germline V gene sequence: CDR1 LNHNV, CDR2 YYDKDF (reference sequence). The V gene lost 6 bases and the J gene lost 3 bases, with 6 bases spanning the gap. This CDR3 has 13 amino acids. This chain's CDR3 is CATRGDYNSPLHF. CDR3 nucleotide sequence: TGTGCCACCAGAGGGGACTATAATTCACCCCTCCACTTT.

This clone is a singleton in its sample. In DNA form, the CDR3 reads TGTGCCAGCGGACTCGATGGGGCCCGAGGTAACACCATATATTTT. This gives the protein CASGLDGARGNTIYF. V is TRBV27 and J is TRBJ1-3; tentative D call: TRBD1 (5 bases). Looked up from germline, CDR1 is MNHEY and CDR2 is SMNVEV (reference sequence). The CDR3 spans 15 residues. Between the trimmed V and J ends, which lost 8 bases and 7 bases, there was a span of 21 bases.

This clone appeared once. The chain recombines TRBV30 with TRBJ1-2, with unresolved D. Trimming pared 0 bases from V and 4 bases from J, leaving 9 bases between. The CDR3 runs to 13 residues. CDR1 and CDR2 (germline): GTSNPN, SVGIG (reference sequence). The CDR3 nucleotides are TGTGCCTGGAGTGTAGGAGCGGCCTATGGCTACACCTTC. Its protein product is CAWSVGAAYGYTF.

The V call is TRBV5-1, the J call TRBJ2-2, with a weak D call TRBD1 (6 bases). With 0 bases removed from V and 6 bases from J, the gap between germline ends came to 12 bases. The CDR3 loop spans 15 amino acids. CDR1 is SGHRS and CDR2 is YFSETQ in the germline V gene. The CDR3, as DNA: TGCGCCAGCAGCTTGGGGACAGTTTACGCCGGGGAGCTGTTTTTT. This gives the protein CASSLGTVYAGELFF.

The chain is built from TRBV6-1 and TRBJ2-3; D uncertain. The CDR3 has 14 residues. Trimming removed 2 bases from V and 0 bases from J, with 6 bases in between. In germline, CDR1 is MNHNS, CDR2 SASEGT. The CDR3 reads CASSEQRSTDTQYF. In DNA, the CDR3 is TGTGCCAGCAGTGAACAGAGGAGCACAGATACGCAGTATTTT.

This rearrangement joins TRBV7-9 to TRBJ2-7, with D possibly TRBD2 on 5 matching bases. The germline V gene has CDR1 SEHNR and CDR2 FQNEAQ (reference sequence). This CDR3 is built from 13 residues. Trimming stripped 5 bases from V and 9 bases from J, with 17 bases between. The CDR3 spells CASSPGAALGQYF. Here the CDR3 DNA reads TGTGCCAGCAGCCCTGGAGCGGCACTAGGGCAGTACTTC.

This clone has only one observation. The CDR3 reads CASSLRTSGEFNEQFF. CDR3 sequence (DNA): TGTGCCAGCAGTTTACGGACTAGCGGGGAATTCAATGAGCAGTTCTTC. The rearrangement links TRBV27 to TRBJ2-1; 12 nucleotides agree with TRBD2. This CDR3 is built from 16 residues. Germline CDR1 MNHEY, CDR2 SMNVEV (reference sequence). J gave up 6 bases and V 2 bases, and 5 bases lay outside the gene matches.

The V call is TRBV15, the J call TRBJ1-5; D is possibly TRBD1 (5 bases). The CDR3 runs 16 residues. CDR1 and CDR2 (germline): LNHNV, YYDKDF (reference sequence). V lost 3 bases and J lost 4, with 16 bases in between. This chain's CDR3 is CATSSGGQGLNQPQHF. The DNA of the CDR3 is TGTGCCACCAGCAGTGGGGGTCAGGGCCTAAATCAGCCCCAGCATTTT.

The sample holds one count of this clone. The gene calls are TRBV6-5 and TRBJ2-3; D is possibly TRBD2 (6 bases). The CDR3 runs 16 residues. Germline-derived CDR1 and CDR2 are MNHEY and SVGAGI. With 0 bases removed from V and 2 bases from J, the gap between germline ends came to 12 bases. The CDR3 DNA follows: TGTGCCAGCAGTTACTCTGGCGGGGTCTTCACAGATACGCAGTATTTT. It codes for CASSYSGGVFTDTQYF.

The sample holds one count of this clone. This chain uses TRBV28 with TRBJ1-2; the D is unclear. The CDR3 is 16 amino acids. V was pared by 6 bases and J by 6 bases, with 23 bases between. Germline V gene data show CDR1 as MDHEN and CDR2 as SYDVKM. The DNA of the CDR3 is TGTGCCAGCAGCCAACAGATCGGGTGGGAACGAAATGGCTACACCTTC. This codes for CASSQQIGWERNGYTF.

The CDR3, as DNA: TGTGCCAGCTGGAGAGTGGATGAATATGGCTACACCTTC. The encoded protein is CASWRVDEYGYTF. This chain connects TRBV6-1 to TRBJ1-2; no definite D call. Germline-derived CDR1 and CDR2 are MNHNS and SASEGT. This CDR3 has 13 amino acids. The V gene lost 8 bases and the J gene lost 5 bases, with 15 bases spanning the gap.

This chain connects TRBV28 to TRBJ2-5, with 8 bases fitting TRBD1. This CDR3 has 14 residues. In germline, CDR1 is MDHEN, CDR2 SYDVKM. The trim removed 10 bases at V and 7 bases at J, leaving 14 bases unmatched. CDR3 nucleotides: TGTGCCACCATACCCTCCAGGGGGCCCGGGACCCAGTACTTC. Amino acids: CATIPSRGPGTQYF.

This sequence joins TRBV30 and TRBJ2-1; TRBD1 matches at 10 bases. The ends lost 5 bases at V and 6 bases at J; junction bases unmatched: 1. This CDR3 spans 12 amino acids. Germline V gene lookup returns CDR1 GTSNPN and CDR2 SVGIG (reference sequence). This CDR3 is CAWDRGRNEQFF. In DNA form, the CDR3 reads TGTGCCTGGGACAGGGGGCGCAATGAGCAGTTCTTC.